Each of the 9 T cell receptor beta chains below was sequenced from the same sample in a study of blood T cell repertoires in COVID-19. Some clones are missing from TCRdb's copy, which holds only in-frame ones; the method was immunoSEQ multiplex PCR. The sample has 120,000 to 150,000 clones, about 88% seen once. The sequenced sample consisted of peripheral blood. Every receptor here comes from a human donor with COVID-19, enrolled during active disease. The donor label of this sample is uncertain.

A single count supports this clone. The chain joins TRBV11-2 to TRBJ1-4; 8 positions agree with TRBD1. CDR3 length: 14 residues. CDR1 SGHAT and CDR2 FQNNGV come from the germline V gene. The J segment lost 7 bases and the V segment lost 4 bases, leaving 5 bases of the junction unmatched. CDR3 sequence (DNA): TGTGCCAGCAGCTCGGGACAGGTCATTGAAAAACTGTTTTTT. This sequence encodes CASSSGQVIEKLFF.

The sample holds a few counts of this clone. CDR3 protein: CASSVGLAGGQETQYF. For the CDR3, the DNA is TGTGCCAGCAGCGTCGGACTAGCGGGGGGACAAGAGACCCAGTACTTC. The chain carries TRBV2 and TRBJ2-5, with TRBD2 matching over 14 bases. The CDR3 extends over 16 amino acids. Germline V gene lookup returns CDR1 SNHLY and CDR2 FYNNEI. V shed 6 bases, J shed 2 bases, and the junction held 5 bases outside the gene matches. The full variable domain, its missing parts supplied by reference TRBV2 and TRBJ2-5, is EPEVTQTPSHQVTQMGQEVILRCVPISNHLYFYWYRQILGQKVEFLVSFYNNEISEKSEIFDDQFSVERPDGSNFTLKIRSTKLEDSAMYFCASSVGLAGGQETQYFGPGTRLLVL.

The chain has TRBV2 and TRBJ2-7; D not resolved. The V end lost 4 bases, the J end lost 7 bases, and 11 bases lay between the germline ends. The CDR3 has 12 amino acids. Germline CDR1 and CDR2: SNHLY and FYNNEI. The CDR3 DNA follows: TGTGCCAGCAGTGCCTTCTACCTAGAGCAGTACTTC. It is translated as CASSAFYLEQYF.

This clone was recorded once. The chain employs TRBV2 and TRBJ1-6; 8 bases map to TRBD1. The V segment lost 10 bases and the J segment 8 bases; nucleotides outside the gene matches: 1. The CDR3 covers 11 residues. CDR1 is SNHLY, CDR2 FYNNEI, per germline. CDR3 sequence reads: CATGGYSPLHF. The DNA of the CDR3 is TGTGCCACAGGGGGCTATTCACCCCTCCACTTT.

This chain uses TRBV5-8 with TRBJ2-1, with TRBD1 matching over 9 bases. The V gene's germline CDR1 is SGHTS and CDR2 YDEGEE. The CDR3 loop spans 17 amino acids. The V gene end was trimmed by 2 bases and the J gene end by 4 bases; junction bases not matched to a gene: 10. CDR3 coding DNA: TGTGCCAGCAGCTTCCATCCCGGGACAGGGTCTTACAATGAGCAGTTCTTC. This encodes CASSFHPGTGSYNEQFF.

The genes are TRBV19 and TRBJ1-2; no reliable D call. Deletions cut 5 bases from V and 0 bases from J, with 13 bases between. The CDR3 is made up of 15 amino acids. Germline V CDR1 and CDR2: LNHDA, SQIVND (reference sequence). The CDR3 DNA reads TGTGCCAGTAGTCCAGTCTCCAGTACTAACTATGGCTACACCTTC. It specifies CASSPVSSTNYGYTF.

The genes are TRBV6-5 and TRBJ2-3; D is ambiguous. The germline V gene encodes CDR1 MNHEY and CDR2 SVGAGI. Trimming removed 5 bases from V and 7 bases from J, with 10 bases in between. This CDR3 spans 12 amino acids. This CDR3 reads CASSPSDNTQYF. The CDR3 DNA reads as TGTGCCAGCAGTCCGAGCGATAATACGCAGTATTTT.

J is TRBJ1-1 and V is TRBV5-5; no firm D call. Deletions cut 2 bases from V and 6 bases from J, with 8 bases between. Germline V lookup: CDR1 SGHKS, CDR2 YYEKEE (reference sequence). This CDR3 spans 12 amino acids. CDR3 DNA: TGTGCCAGCAGCTTACGGGAGGCTGAAGCTTTCTTT. This codes for CASSLREAEAFF. Based on the CDR3 plus reference TRBV5-5 and TRBJ1-1, the full variable domain is DAGVTQSPTHLIKTRGQQVTLRCSPISGHKSVSWYQQVLGQGPQFIFQYYEKEERGRGNFPDRFSARQFPNYSSELNVNALLLGDSALYLCASSLREAEAFFGQGTRLTVV.

The V and J genes are TRBV5-1 and TRBJ1-1; D gene unclear. Germline lookup yields CDR1 SGHRS and CDR2 YFSETQ. With 4 bases removed from V and 5 bases from J, the gap between germline ends came to 15 bases. This CDR3 comprises 14 residues. For the CDR3, the DNA is TGCGCCAGCAGCCCCCCCGCGGATGGGACTGAAGCTTTCTTT. Translation gives CASSPPADGTEAFF.